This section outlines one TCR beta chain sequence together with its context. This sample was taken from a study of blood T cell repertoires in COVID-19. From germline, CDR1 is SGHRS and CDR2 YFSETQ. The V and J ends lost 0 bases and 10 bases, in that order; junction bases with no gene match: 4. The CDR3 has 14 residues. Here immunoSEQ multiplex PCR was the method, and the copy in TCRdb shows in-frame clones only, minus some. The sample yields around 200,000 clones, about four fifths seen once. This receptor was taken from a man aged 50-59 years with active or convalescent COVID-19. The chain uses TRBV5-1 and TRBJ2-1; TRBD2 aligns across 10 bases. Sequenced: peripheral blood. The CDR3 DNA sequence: TGCGCCAGCAGCTTGGCCCCTAGCGGGGGAGAGCAGTTCTTC. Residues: CASSLAPSGGEQFF. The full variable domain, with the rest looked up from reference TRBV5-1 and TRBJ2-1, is KAGVTQTPRYLIKTRGQQVTLSCSPISGHRSVSWYQQTPGQGLQFLFEYFSETQRNKGNFPGRFSGRQFSNSRSEMNVSTLELGDSALYLCASSLAPSGGEQFFGPGTRLTVL.